The present TCR beta chain was sequenced within a study of regulatory T cells in long-lasting Graves disease. Broader study findings: Having only a small sample size may have limited accuracy.

Time point indicated: newly diagnosed GD, antithyroid drugs for less than 3 months. Scientists built the TCR library using RNA that was extracted from PBMCs. Criteria from the American Thyroid Association guidelines were applied to diagnose Graves' disease. This clonotype showed up many times. Antigen specificity is unknown. Arm-PCR with iRepertoire HTBI primers amplified the CDR3 regions for these TCR beta libraries. TCRdb processed the multiplex PCR reads anew with MiXCR; each CDR3 protein has one entry. The data contain approximately 400,000 distinct CDR3 sequences, under 15% of them seen just once; the ten biggest clones take up 16%. This CDR3 region has 15 residues. V shed 3 bases, J shed 2 bases, and the junction held 4 bases outside the gene matches. Looked up from germline, CDR1 is KGHSH and CDR2 is LQKENI. The sample was also reused in another study, on T cells in Graves' hyperthyroidism and ophthalmopathy. Per that study: Patients with uncontrolled infections, other autoimmune diseases, pregnancy or lactation were excluded. The study based diagnoses on clinical symptoms, serum thyroxine and TRAb, thyroid ultrasound and orbital computed tomography.

Sequencing used peripheral blood mononuclear cells (PBMCs), obtained at new diagnosis, from a patient treated with antithyroid drugs. The receptor was derived from a woman in her 30s with Graves disease. The genes are TRBV18 and TRBJ2-7; TRBD2 matches 10 bases. The CDR3 sequence is CASSPGLARTYEQYF. The DNA for the CDR3 is TGTGCCAGCTCACCGGGACTAGCGAGAACCTACGAGCAGTACTTC.